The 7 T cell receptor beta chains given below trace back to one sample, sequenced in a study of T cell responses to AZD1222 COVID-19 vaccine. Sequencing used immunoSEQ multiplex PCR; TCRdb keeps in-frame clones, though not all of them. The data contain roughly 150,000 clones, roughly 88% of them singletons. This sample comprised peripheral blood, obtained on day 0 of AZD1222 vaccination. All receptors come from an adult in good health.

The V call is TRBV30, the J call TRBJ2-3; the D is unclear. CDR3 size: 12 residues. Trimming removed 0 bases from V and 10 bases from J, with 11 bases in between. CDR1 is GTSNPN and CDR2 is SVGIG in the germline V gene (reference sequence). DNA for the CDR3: TGTGCCTGGAGTGTACCTCTCGCCCCGCAGTATTTT. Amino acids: CAWSVPLAPQYF.

The CDR3 DNA reads as TGTGCCAGCAGCCAAGACCCAGGGGGCCGGGGCTACACCTTC. Translating it yields CASSQDPGGRGYTF. The chain is built from TRBV6-5 and TRBJ1-2; the match to TRBD1 covers 8 bases. Germline V gene lookup returns CDR1 MNHEY and CDR2 SVGAGI. The CDR3 consists of 14 residues. The V and J ends lost 6 bases and 8 bases, in that order; junction bases with no gene match: 11.

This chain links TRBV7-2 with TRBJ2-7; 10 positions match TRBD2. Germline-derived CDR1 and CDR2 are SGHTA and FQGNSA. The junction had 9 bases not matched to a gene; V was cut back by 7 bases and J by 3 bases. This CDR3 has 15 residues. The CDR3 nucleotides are TGTGCCAGCAAACTAACTAGCGGGGAATTCTACGAGCAGTACTTC. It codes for CASKLTSGEFYEQYF. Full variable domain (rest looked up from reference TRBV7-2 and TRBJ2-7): GAGVSQSPSNKVTEKGKDVELRCDPISGHTALYWYRQSLGQGLEFLIYFQGNSAPDKSGLPSDRFSAERTGGSVSTLTIQRTQQEDSAVYLCASKLTSGEFYEQYFGPGTRLTVT.

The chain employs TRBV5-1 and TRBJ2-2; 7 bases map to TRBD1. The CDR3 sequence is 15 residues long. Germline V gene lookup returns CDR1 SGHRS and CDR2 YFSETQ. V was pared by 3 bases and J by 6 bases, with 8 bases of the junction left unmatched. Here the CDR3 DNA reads TGCGCCAGCAGCTCTATCGGGACAGTTGCCGGGGAGCTGTTTTTT. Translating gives CASSSIGTVAGELFF.

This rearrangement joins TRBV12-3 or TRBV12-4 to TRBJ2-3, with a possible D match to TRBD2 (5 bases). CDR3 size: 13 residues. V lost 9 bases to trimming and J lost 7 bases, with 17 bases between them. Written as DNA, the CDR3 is TGTGCCAGTGGTCCCGGCACGGGGTATACGCAGTATTTT. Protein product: CASGPGTGYTQYF.

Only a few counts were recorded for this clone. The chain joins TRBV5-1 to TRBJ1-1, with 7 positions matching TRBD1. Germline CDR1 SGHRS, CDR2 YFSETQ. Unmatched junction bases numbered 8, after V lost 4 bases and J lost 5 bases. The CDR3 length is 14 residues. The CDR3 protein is CASSPGGTRTEAFF. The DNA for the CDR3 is TGCGCCAGCAGCCCAGGGGGGACAAGGACTGAAGCTTTCTTT.

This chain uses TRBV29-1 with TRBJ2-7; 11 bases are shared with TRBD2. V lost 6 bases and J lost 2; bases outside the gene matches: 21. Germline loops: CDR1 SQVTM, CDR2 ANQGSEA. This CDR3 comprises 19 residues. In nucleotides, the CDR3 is TGCAGCGTCCTGCGGGGGGACAGGCGACTAGCGGGATTCACCTACGAGCAGTACTTC. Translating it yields CSVLRGDRRLAGFTYEQYF.